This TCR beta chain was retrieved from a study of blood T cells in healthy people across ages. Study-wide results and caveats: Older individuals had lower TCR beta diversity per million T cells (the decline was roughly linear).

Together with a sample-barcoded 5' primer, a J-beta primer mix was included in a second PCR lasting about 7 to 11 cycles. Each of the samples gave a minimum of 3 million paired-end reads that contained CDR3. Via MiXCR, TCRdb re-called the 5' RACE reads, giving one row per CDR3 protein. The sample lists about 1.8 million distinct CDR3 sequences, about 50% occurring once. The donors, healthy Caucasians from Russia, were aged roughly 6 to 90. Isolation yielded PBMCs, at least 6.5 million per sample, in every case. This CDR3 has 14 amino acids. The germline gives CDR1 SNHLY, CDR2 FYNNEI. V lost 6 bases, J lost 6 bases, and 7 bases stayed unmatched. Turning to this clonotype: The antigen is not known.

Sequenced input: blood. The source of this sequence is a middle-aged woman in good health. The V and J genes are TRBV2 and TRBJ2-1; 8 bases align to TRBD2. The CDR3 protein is CASRAGGLFNEQFF. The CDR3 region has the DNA TGTGCCAGCAGGGCGGGGGGCCTATTCAATGAGCAGTTCTTC.